The 12 T cell receptor beta chains reported below all come from one sample, sequenced in a study of blood T cell repertoires in COVID-19. Clones were read by immunoSEQ multiplex PCR, and TCRdb kept only the in-frame ones, dropping some. The data hold around 180,000 clones, with more than 80% observed a single time. Sample: PBMCs or T cells enriched from blood (not recorded which). The receptor set was obtained from a man aged 50 or older who had recovered from COVID-19.

This chain joins TRBV5-1 and TRBJ2-3, with unresolved D. This CDR3 region has 15 residues. V gave up 0 bases and J gave up 2 bases, with 10 bases separating them. Germline CDR1 reads SGHRS; CDR2 reads YFSETQ. CDR3 loop: CASSLGRIDTDTQYF. The CDR3 coding sequence is TGCGCCAGCAGCTTGGGGCGGATCGACACAGATACGCAGTATTTT.

This chain joins TRBV19 and TRBJ1-2, with 9 bases identical to TRBD1. J lost 2 bases, V lost 3 bases, and 7 bases had no gene match. CDR1 LNHDA and CDR2 SQIVND come from the germline V gene (reference sequence). The CDR3 totals 16 residues. CDR3: CASSIQWGTGNYGYTF. In nucleotides, the CDR3 is TGTGCCAGTAGTATTCAATGGGGGACAGGGAACTATGGCTACACCTTC.

The V call is TRBV6-2 or TRBV6-3, the J call TRBJ1-5, with 11 bases aligning to TRBD1. Germline V lookup: CDR1 MNHEY, CDR2 SVGEGT. With 5 bases clipped from V and 0 bases from J, the junction kept 3 bases outside the gene matches. The CDR3 contains 16 residues. DNA of the CDR3: TGTGCCAGCAGTGAGGACAGGGGGCATAGCAATCAGCCCCAGCATTTT. It specifies CASSEDRGHSNQPQHF.

This clone showed up just once. The V call is TRBV5-4, the J call TRBJ2-7; tentatively, D is TRBD2 (5 bases). V was cut by 8 bases and J by 4 bases, with 16 bases left in between. The CDR3 is 13 residues long. Germline CDR1 SGHNT, CDR2 YYREEE (reference sequence). The CDR3 is CARTAGGEYEQYF. In DNA, the CDR3 is TGTGCCAGGACCGCGGGCGGAGAATACGAGCAGTACTTC. Looking up the rest from reference TRBV5-4 and TRBJ2-7 gives the full variable domain: ETGVTQSPTHLIKTRGQQVTLRCSSQSGHNTVSWYQQALGQGPQFIFQYYREEENGRGNFPPRFSGLQFPNYSSELNVNALELDDSALYLCARTAGGEYEQYFGPGTRLTVT.

This chain's CDR3 is CASSYSSKETQYF. CDR3 in DNA: TGTGCCAGCAGTTACTCGAGTAAGGAGACCCAGTACTTC. The chain joins TRBV6-5 to TRBJ2-5, with D hard to call. Germline V CDR1 and CDR2: MNHEY, SVGAGI. This CDR3 has 13 amino acids. The V gene lost 0 bases and the J gene lost 5 bases, with 7 bases spanning the gap.

CDR3 DNA sequence: TGTGCCAGCAGCAAAGACTCCTCTCCACGGAGCGGCTACACCTTC. This codes for CASSKDSSPRSGYTF. V and J are TRBV21-1 and TRBJ1-2. TRBV21-1 is noted as a pseudogene. The CDR3 extends over 15 amino acids.

This rearrangement joins TRBV7-9 to TRBJ2-5, with a tentative D call TRBD2 (5 bases). The V end lost 3 bases, the J end lost 5 bases, and 16 bases lay between the germline ends. The germline CDR1 and CDR2 sequences are SEHNR and FQNEAQ (reference sequence). The CDR3 is made up of 15 amino acids. CDR3 in DNA: TGTGCCAGCAGCTTGGTTTGGGCTAGCTTCGAGACCCAGTACTTC. Translating gives CASSLVWASFETQYF.

The rearrangement links TRBV4-2 to TRBJ1-3; D is unresolved. CDR1 is LGHNA and CDR2 is YNFKEQ in the germline V gene. This CDR3 spans 17 amino acids. V shed 0 bases and J shed 0 bases, with 12 bases lying between them. The CDR3 DNA reads as TGTGCCAGCAGCCAAGATTCGGGAGCGGTCTCTGGAAACACCATATATTTT. Residues: CASSQDSGAVSGNTIYF.

The J gene is TRBJ2-7, the V gene TRBV4-2; 7 bases are a match to TRBD1. Trimming cost V 0 bases and J 3 bases; bases outside gene matches: 8. The CDR3 spans 16 residues. Germline V lookup: CDR1 LGHNA, CDR2 YNFKEQ. Written as DNA, the CDR3 is TGTGCCAGCAGCCAAGATGGGACAGCTCTCTACTACGAGCAGTACTTC. This codes for CASSQDGTALYYEQYF.

This clone was recorded only once. The J gene is TRBJ1-5, the V gene TRBV19; 10 bases fit TRBD1. The CDR3 is 15 residues long. Germline trimming cut 6 bases from V and 4 bases from J; bases unmatched to any gene: 6. Germline CDR1 is LNHDA and CDR2 is SQIVND (reference sequence). The CDR3 sequence is CASRTDRGHNQPQHF. In nucleotides, the CDR3 is TGTGCCAGTAGGACAGACAGGGGGCATAATCAGCCCCAGCATTTT.

This sequence joins TRBV5-6 and TRBJ1-2, with TRBD1 identical over 8 bases. The V and J ends lost 3 bases and 7 bases, in that order; junction bases with no gene match: 8. The V gene's germline CDR1 is SGHDT and CDR2 YYEEEE. The CDR3 is 14 residues long. CDR3 loop: CASSSTTGESGYTF. The DNA for the CDR3 is TGTGCCAGCAGCTCTACGACAGGGGAAAGTGGCTACACCTTC.

The chain employs TRBV4-1 and TRBJ1-4, with TRBD1 matching over 7 bases. Germline V gives CDR1 MGHRA, CDR2 YSYEKL. The J segment lost 8 bases and the V segment lost 5 bases, leaving 14 bases of the junction unmatched. The CDR3 has 16 residues. The CDR3 sequence: CASSKGGGAPHEKLFF. The CDR3 DNA follows: TGCGCCAGCAGCAAAGGAGGGGGCGCACCCCACGAAAAACTGTTTTTT.